This TCR beta chain was identified in a study of tumor and adjacent non-tumor tissue in lung cancer. Germline values: CDR1 LGHNT, CDR2 FRNRAP. CDR3 length: 12 amino acids. V was cut by 6 bases and J by 15 bases, with 18 bases left in between. No cell sorting was done before RNA was extracted from the tissue. TCRbeta libraries were built with three rounds of nested PCR, modified from ARM-PCR. Each CDR3 protein gets one entry after TCRdb re-called the multiplex PCR reads with MiXCR. The repertoire holds about 76,000 distinct CDR3 sequences, with around 70% as singletons. Input material: lung tumor tissue. J is TRBJ2-1 and V is TRBV12-5; D may be TRBD1 (5 bases). This clonotype originated in a woman in her seventies with non-small cell lung cancer. The CDR3 sequence is CASGVPDIVWFF. CDR3 DNA sequence: TGTGCTAGTGGGGTCCCGGACATCGTATGGTTCTTC.